The rows below give T cell receptor beta chains drawn from one sample of a study of metastatic and nonmetastatic thyroid tumors. TCRdb reprocessed the PCR reads via MiXCR. The sample holds roughly 65,000 clones, 14% seen once. Sequenced input: blood. All receptors derive from a male donor with papillary thyroid cancer or a benign thyroid nodule (not recorded which). Some clones in this sample may be carry-over from other donors' samples. Both conserved end residues are part of each CDR3. Each record gives: D gene, J gene, V gene, clone size, CDR3 protein, CDR3 DNA. The D gene is left open where the match is weak. The size of a clone is reported for some rows only, either as once, few or many, or as a class for expanded clones.

>TRBD2|TRBJ2-1|TRBV29-1|many
CSVGVAGAFYEQFF
TGCAGCGTTGGGGTAGCGGGAGCTTTCTATGAGCAGTTCTTC
>NA|TRBJ2-4|TRBV7-9|few
CASSSTGSNIQYF
TGTGCCAGCAGCTCCACAGGTTCCAACATTCAGTACTTC
>TRBD2|TRBJ2-1|TRBV9|many
CASSPTGRAYNEQFF
TGTGCCAGCAGCCCTACCGGGAGGGCCTACAATGAGCAGTTCTTC
>NA|TRBJ2-6|TRBV20-1|NA
CSAETSYGAKVLTF
TGCAGTGCTGAGACAAGCTATGGGGCCAAAGTCCTGACTTTC
>TRBD1|TRBJ1-1|TRBV27|many
CASSLVGTGSGTEAFF
TGTGCCAGCAGTTTAGTTGGGACAGGGTCGGGCACTGAAGCTTTCTTT
>TRBD1|TRBJ1-4|TRBV5-1|many
CASSLRPGQHSPATNEKLFF
TGCGCCAGCAGCTTGCGGCCGGGACAGCATAGTCCTGCAACTAATGAAAAACTGTTTTTT
>NA|TRBJ2-3|TRBV4-1|NA
CASSQEIVDTQYF
TGCGCCAGCAGCCAAGAAATAGTGGATACGCAGTATTTT
>NA|TRBJ1-2|TRBV6-1|NA
CASSPSGGSNYGYTF
TGTGCCAGCAGCCCCTCGGGGGGGTCCAACTATGGCTACACCTTC
>NA|TRBJ1-1|TRBV29-1|many
CSVIAQGYTEAFF
TGCAGCGTTATTGCCCAGGGGTACACTGAAGCTTTCTTT
>NA|TRBJ2-5|TRBV9|many
CASSVADPNQETQYF
TGTGCCAGCAGCGTAGCTGATCCAAACCAAGAGACCCAGTACTTC
>NA|TRBJ2-2|TRBV9|many
CASSKGVYDTGELFF
TGTGCCAGCAGCAAAGGGGTTTACGACACCGGGGAGCTGTTTTTT
>NA|TRBJ2-7|TRBV30|many
CAWALHTYEQYF
TGTGCCTGGGCCCTCCATACCTACGAGCAGTACTTC
>NA|TRBJ1-1|TRBV3-1|many
CASSEGGRTDTEAFF
TGTGCCAGCAGCGAGGGGGGACGGACGGACACTGAAGCTTTCTTT
>TRBD1|TRBJ1-6|TRBV6-1|medium-sized
CASSEGQGPSPLHF
TGTGCCAGCAGTGAGGGACAGGGACCGTCACCCCTCCACTTT
>TRBD1|TRBJ1-2|TRBV4-1|many
CASSQGQGQGNKYGYTF
TGCGCCAGCAGCCAAGGACAGGGACAGGGGAACAAGTATGGCTACACCTTC
>NA|TRBJ1-6|TRBV5-5|many
CASSLALSPLHF
TGTGCCAGCAGCTTGGCCCTTTCACCCCTCCACTTT
>NA|TRBJ1-1|TRBV12-5|many
CASGFGGVGDTEAFF
TGTGCTAGTGGTTTTGGGGGGGTAGGGGACACTGAAGCTTTCTTT
>TRBD2|TRBJ2-5|TRBV12-3/TRBV12-4|many
CASSRLAGGRETQYF
TGTGCCAGCAGTAGACTAGCGGGAGGGAGGGAGACCCAGTACTTC
>NA|TRBJ1-3|TRBV7-7|many
CASSPGPGNTIYF
TGTGCTAGCAGCCCGGGCCCTGGAAACACCATATATTTT
>NA|TRBJ1-1|TRBV7-3|many
CASSLAGLMNTEAFF
TGTGCCAGCAGCTTAGCGGGACTGATGAACACTGAAGCTTTCTTT
>NA|TRBJ2-1|TRBV10-2|many
CASSVGINEQFF
TGCGCCAGCAGTGTCGGGATCAATGAGCAGTTCTTC
>TRBD2|TRBJ2-7|TRBV12-3/TRBV12-4|few
CASGEAGGGYEQYF
TGTGCCAGCGGAGAAGCGGGAGGGGGTTACGAGCAGTACTTC
>NA|TRBJ2-7|TRBV24-1|many
CATSGKTTYEQYF
TGTGCCACCTCAGGGAAGACTACCTACGAGCAGTACTTC
>TRBD1|TRBJ1-1|TRBV5-4|many
CASSLADRGLNTEAFF
TGTGCCAGCAGCTTGGCGGACAGGGGTTTGAACACTGAAGCTTTCTTT
>TRBD2|TRBJ2-1|TRBV24-1|many
CATSSLAGKQFF
TGTGCCACCAGCTCCCTAGCGGGTAAGCAGTTCTTC
>NA|TRBJ1-5|TRBV19|many
CASNRAWASNQPQHF
TGTGCCAGTAATCGGGCCTGGGCTTCCAATCAGCCCCAGCATTTT
>NA|TRBJ1-1|TRBV20-1|few
CSARGHGGGNTEAFF
TGCAGTGCTAGAGGCCATGGGGGGGGGAACACTGAAGCTTTCTTT
>NA|TRBJ2-2|TRBV5-1|many
CASSLGDTGELFF
TGCGCCAGCAGCTTGGGGGACACCGGGGAGCTGTTTTTT
>TRBD2|TRBJ2-1|TRBV6-1|few
CASTPCGGAGPYNEQFF
TGTGCCAGCACCCCATGCGGGGGTGCTGGCCCCTACAATGAGCAGTTCTTC
>NA|TRBJ2-5|TRBV10-2|many
CASGWRDETQYF
TGCGCCAGCGGGTGGCGGGATGAGACCCAGTACTTC
>NA|TRBJ1-2|TRBV6-1|few
CASSLWTVLKANYVYTF
TGTGCCAGCAGTCTTTGGACAGTATTAAAAGCTAACTATGTCTACACCTTC
>NA|TRBJ1-1|TRBV6-1|many
CATRPAGNTEAFF
TGTGCCACTAGGCCGGCGGGGAACACTGAAGCTTTCTTT
>NA|TRBJ2-1|TRBV5-1|many
CASSLPSPHNEQFF
TGCGCCAGCAGCTTACCTTCTCCCCACAATGAGCAGTTCTTC
>NA|TRBJ2-3|TRBV7-2|many
CASRGGRGRYYSTDTQYF
TGTGCCAGCCGGGGGGGCAGGGGGAGATATTATAGCACAGATACGCAGTATTTT
>NA|TRBJ1-6|TRBV28|few
CASSLKLGANSPLHF
TGTGCCAGCAGTTTAAAGTTAGGGGCAAATTCACCCCTCCACTTT
>NA|TRBJ2-7|TRBV6-2/TRBV6-3|many
CASRHAGYEQYF
TGTGCCAGCAGGCACGCAGGCTACGAGCAGTACTTC
>TRBD1|TRBJ1-5|TRBV18|many
CASSPEGQCSNQPQHF
TGTGCCAGCTCACCGGAGGGACAGTGTAGCAATCAGCCCCAGCATTTT
>NA|TRBJ2-5|TRBV10-1|NA
CASSDTRGPQETQYF
TGCGCCAGCAGTGACACACGGGGTCCCCAGGAGACCCAGTACTTC
>NA|TRBJ2-7|TRBV11-2|many
CASSFTGVGAYEQYF
TGTGCCAGCAGCTTCACGGGAGTTGGCGCATACGAGCAGTACTTC
>NA|TRBJ1-1|TRBV9|NA
CASSVSPAQGMNTEAFF
TGTGCCAGCAGCGTTTCCCCCGCACAGGGCATGAACACTGAAGCTTTCTTT
>TRBD2|TRBJ2-1|TRBV20-1|many
CSASTGLAANEQFF
TGCAGTGCTAGCACGGGACTAGCGGCCAATGAGCAGTTCTTC
>TRBD1|TRBJ1-1|TRBV5-4|many
CASGLGQGNTEAFF
TGTGCCAGCGGATTGGGACAGGGGAACACTGAAGCTTTCTTT